In its sample, the clone carrying this TCR beta chain was seen a few times. V lost 4 bases to trimming and J lost 0 bases, with 12 bases between them. Germline CDR1 and CDR2: LGHDT and YNNKEL (reference sequence). The CDR3 runs 15 residues. The data were obtained in a study of blood T cell repertoires in COVID-19. Study as a whole: Samples taken during acute and convalescent COVID-19 were collected in the United States, Italy and Spain. T cells, B-cell-depleted T cells, or PBMCs provided the cDNA or gDNA that served as material.

Repertoires were generated with immunoSEQ multiplex PCR, while TCRdb's copy carries only in-frame clones and drops some. The sample shows 45,000 or so clones, about 87% of them seen only once. Sequenced: peripheral blood. The V call is TRBV3-1 (or the pseudogene TRBV3-2), the J call TRBJ1-2, with no clear D. This TCR came from a man older than 75 with acute or convalescent COVID-19. The CDR3 sequence: CASSPPQWTNYGYTF. The CDR3, as DNA: TGTGCCAGCAGCCCCCCACAGTGGACTAACTATGGCTACACCTTC.